This TCR beta chain was obtained from a study of technical replicates of blood from several donors (dated by TCRdb to about 2017). The CDR3, cysteine through phenylalanine, is 15 amino acids long. Only CDR3 DNA is held: 45 bases, read in frame from base 1. The germline V gene (reference sequence) supplies CDR1 LNHDA and CDR2 SQIVND. Deletion took 2 bases off V and 0 bases off J, with a span of 10 bases between the germline ends. The method behind the library was the immunoSEQ multiplex PCR assay. TCRdb took over this immuneACCESS table, retaining in-frame rearrangements with V and J assigned. Such tables are incomplete; in checked studies, under half of the missing clones stem from an unresolved V gene, and the remainder is unexplained. The table for this sample lists approximately 82,000 clones; approximately 90% of them were counted only once. The ten biggest clones cover roughly 0.3% of the sample.

On this clone itself: The clone's antigen remains unknown. Nothing much larger sits one base from this clone, and base qualities are not available.

Specimen: T cells isolated from PBMCs. The chain links TRBV19 with TRBJ1-2; the D gene assignment is ambiguous. This sequence originates from a human donor in good health. The nucleotide sequence is given as TGTGCCAGTAGTATATCCACGACAACTAACTATGGCTACACCTTC. Translation gives CASSISTTTNYGYTF.